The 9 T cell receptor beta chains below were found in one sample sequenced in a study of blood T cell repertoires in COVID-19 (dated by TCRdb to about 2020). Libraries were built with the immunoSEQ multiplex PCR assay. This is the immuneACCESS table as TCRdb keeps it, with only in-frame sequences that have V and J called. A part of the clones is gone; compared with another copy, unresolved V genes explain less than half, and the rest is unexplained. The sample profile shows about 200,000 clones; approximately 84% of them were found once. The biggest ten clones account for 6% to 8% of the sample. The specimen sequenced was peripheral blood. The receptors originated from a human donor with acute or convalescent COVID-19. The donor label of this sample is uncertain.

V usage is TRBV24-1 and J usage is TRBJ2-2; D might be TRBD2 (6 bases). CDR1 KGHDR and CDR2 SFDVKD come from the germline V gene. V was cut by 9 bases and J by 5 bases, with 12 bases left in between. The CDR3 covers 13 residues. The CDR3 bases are TGTGCCACCGGACCCCGGGGGACCGGGGAGCTGTTTTTT. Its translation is CATGPRGTGELFF.

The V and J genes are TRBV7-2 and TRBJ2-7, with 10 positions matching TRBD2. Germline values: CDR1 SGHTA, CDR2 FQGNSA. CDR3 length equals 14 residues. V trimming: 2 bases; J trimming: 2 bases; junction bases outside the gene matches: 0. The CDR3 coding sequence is TGTGCCAGCAGCTTACTAGCGGGGGCCTACGAGCAGTACTTC. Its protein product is CASSLLAGAYEQYF.

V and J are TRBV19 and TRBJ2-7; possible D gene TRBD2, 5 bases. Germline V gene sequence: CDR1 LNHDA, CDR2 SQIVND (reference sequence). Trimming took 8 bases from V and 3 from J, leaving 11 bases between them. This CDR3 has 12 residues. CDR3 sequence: CASPLEGYEQYF. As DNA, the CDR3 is TGTGCCAGTCCCCTCGAGGGCTACGAGCAGTACTTC.

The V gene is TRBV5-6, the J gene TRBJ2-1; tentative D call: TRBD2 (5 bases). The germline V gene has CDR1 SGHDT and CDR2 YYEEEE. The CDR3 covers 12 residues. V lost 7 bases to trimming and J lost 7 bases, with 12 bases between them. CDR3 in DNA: TGTGCCAGCGGTTTAGAGGGTAATGAGCAGTTCTTC. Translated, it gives CASGLEGNEQFF.

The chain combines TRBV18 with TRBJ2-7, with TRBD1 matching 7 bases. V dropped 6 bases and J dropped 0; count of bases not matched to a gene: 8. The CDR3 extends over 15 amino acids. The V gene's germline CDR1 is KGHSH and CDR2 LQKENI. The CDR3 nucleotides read TGTGCCAGCTCCTTCGCCGGGACAGCCTCCTACGAGCAGTACTTC. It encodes CASSFAGTASYEQYF.

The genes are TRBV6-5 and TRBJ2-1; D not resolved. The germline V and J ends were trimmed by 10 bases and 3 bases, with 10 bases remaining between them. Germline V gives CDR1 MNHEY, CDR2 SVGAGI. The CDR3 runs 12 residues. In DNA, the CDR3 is TGTGCCACGCGGCGGATCTACAATGAGCAGTTCTTC. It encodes CATRRIYNEQFF.

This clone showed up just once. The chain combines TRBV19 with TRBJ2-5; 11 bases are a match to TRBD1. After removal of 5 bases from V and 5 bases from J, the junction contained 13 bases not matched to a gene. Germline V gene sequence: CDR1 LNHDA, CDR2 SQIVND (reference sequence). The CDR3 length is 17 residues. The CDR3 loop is CASSQGAGQGVGETQYF. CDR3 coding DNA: TGTGCCAGTAGTCAGGGCGCGGGACAGGGGGTCGGGGAGACCCAGTACTTC. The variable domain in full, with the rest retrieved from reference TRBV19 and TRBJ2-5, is DGGITQSPKYLFRKEGQNVTLSCEQNLNHDAMYWYRQDPGQGLRLIYYSQIVNDFQKGDIAEGYSVSREKKESFPLTVTSAQKNPTAFYLCASSQGAGQGVGETQYFGPGTRLLVL.

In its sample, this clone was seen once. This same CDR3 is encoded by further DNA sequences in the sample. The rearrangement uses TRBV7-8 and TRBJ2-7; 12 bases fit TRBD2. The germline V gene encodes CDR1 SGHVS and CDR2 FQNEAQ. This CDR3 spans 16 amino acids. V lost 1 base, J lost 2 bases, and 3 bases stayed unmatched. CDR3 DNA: TGTGCCAGCAGCTTAGGGGGACTAGCGGGCACCTACGAGCAGTACTTC. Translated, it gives CASSLGGLAGTYEQYF.

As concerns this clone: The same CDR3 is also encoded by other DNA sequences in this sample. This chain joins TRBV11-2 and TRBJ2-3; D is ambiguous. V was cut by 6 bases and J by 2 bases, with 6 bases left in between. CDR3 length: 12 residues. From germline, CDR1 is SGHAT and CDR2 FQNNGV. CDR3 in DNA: TGTGCCAGCAGTCAACACACAGATACGCAGTATTTT. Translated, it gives CASSQHTDTQYF.